Shown below are 27 T cell receptor beta chains from a single sample sequenced in a study of blood T cell repertoires in COVID-19. Profiled with immunoSEQ multiplex PCR; TCRdb holds only in-frame clones, not every one. The sample has about 140,000 clones; 84% are singletons. The specimen was peripheral blood. Receptors were obtained from a human donor in a cohort sampled during active COVID-19.

The chain employs TRBV21-1 and TRBJ1-1; the listed D gene, TRBD1, was not tested against the DNA. TRBV21-1 is a known pseudogene. The CDR3 has 17 residues. CDR3 in DNA: TGTGCCAGCAGCAAACCCGGGACAGGGACAGTGAACACTGAAGCTTTCTTT. It specifies CASSKPGTGTVNTEAFF.

The rearrangement uses TRBV7-9 and TRBJ2-3; 15 bases align to TRBD2. Germline values: CDR1 SEHNR, CDR2 FQNEAQ (reference sequence). The CDR3 loop spans 19 amino acids. V trimming: 3 bases; J trimming: 1 base; junction bases outside the gene matches: 8. The CDR3 loop is CASSLGLAGGRFRTDTQYF. DNA for the CDR3: TGTGCCAGCAGCTTGGGACTAGCGGGGGGCCGGTTTCGCACAGATACGCAGTATTTT.

This rearrangement joins TRBV3-1 (or the pseudogene TRBV3-2) to TRBJ2-5; 8 bases are shared with TRBD1. CDR1 is LGHDT, CDR2 YNNKEL, per germline (reference sequence). After removal of 6 bases from V and 4 bases from J, the junction contained 4 bases not matched to a gene. The CDR3 contains 13 residues. The CDR3 region has the DNA TGTGCCAGCAGTTTCGGACAGGGAGAGACCCAGTACTTC. Its protein is CASSFGQGETQYF.

V usage is TRBV30 and J usage is TRBJ2-3; TRBD2 is a possible D gene (5 bases). Between the trimmed V and J ends, which lost 4 bases and 0 bases, there was a span of 17 bases. This CDR3 is 16 amino acids long. Germline values: CDR1 GTSNPN, CDR2 SVGIG (reference sequence). CDR3 DNA sequence: TGTGCCTGGACCCCCGAGGGAGTCATCAGCACAGATACGCAGTATTTT. Amino acids: CAWTPEGVISTDTQYF.

This sequence joins TRBV28 and TRBJ2-4; 7 bases align to TRBD1. V shed 7 bases, J shed 0 bases, and the junction held 9 bases outside the gene matches. This CDR3 region has 16 residues. Germline V gene lookup returns CDR1 MDHEN and CDR2 SYDVKM. The CDR3 reads CASTPGQRLAKNIQYF. CDR3 bases: TGTGCCAGCACCCCGGGACAGAGACTAGCCAAAAACATTCAGTACTTC.

V usage is TRBV2 and J usage is TRBJ1-4; D uncertain. Germline CDR1 SNHLY, CDR2 FYNNEI. This CDR3 contains 14 residues. Trimming cost V 4 bases and J 1 base, with 7 bases left between them. The CDR3 here is CASSVPVTNEKLFF. The CDR3 DNA reads as TGTGCCAGCAGTGTCCCAGTAACTAATGAAAAACTGTTTTTT.

This clone turned up a few times. The chain has TRBV5-1 and TRBJ2-2; 7 bases fit TRBD1. CDR3 size: 15 residues. V shed 5 bases, J shed 1 base, and the junction held 5 bases outside the gene matches. Germline-derived CDR1 and CDR2 are SGHRS and YFSETQ. The CDR3 bases are TGCGCCAGCAGGTCCGGGACAGAGAACACCGGGGAGCTGTTTTTT. Its protein product is CASRSGTENTGELFF.

This clone is a singleton in its sample. The identical CDR3 is also encoded by other nucleotide sequences in the sample. J is TRBJ1-3 and V is TRBV19, with D perhaps TRBD1 (5 bases). The CDR3 contains 12 residues. Trimming took 6 bases from V and 4 from J, leaving 7 bases between them. CDR1 is LNHDA and CDR2 is SQIVND in the germline V gene (reference sequence). The CDR3: CASSPGGNTIYF. The CDR3 coding sequence is TGTGCCAGTAGCCCAGGGGGAAACACCATATATTTT.

This clone has only one observation. The J gene is TRBJ1-2, the V gene TRBV12-5; unclear D gene. The CDR3 is 12 residues long. The germline gives CDR1 LGHNT, CDR2 FRNRAP. V was cut by 4 bases and J by 6 bases, with 9 bases left in between. The DNA of the CDR3 is TGTGCTAGTGGTTCCCAGTTGGATGGCTACACCTTC. Its protein is CASGSQLDGYTF.

V and J are TRBV11-2 and TRBJ2-1; D is uncertain. The CDR3 is 18 amino acids. Between the trimmed V and J ends, which lost 6 bases and 5 bases, there was a span of 26 bases. The V gene's germline CDR1 is SGHAT and CDR2 FQNNGV. CDR3 sequence: CASSSWFNSLSVNNEQFF. CDR3 coding DNA: TGTGCCAGCAGTTCATGGTTTAATAGTTTGTCGGTTAACAATGAGCAGTTCTTC. Using reference TRBV11-2 and TRBJ2-1 for the parts outside the CDR3, the full variable domain is EAGVAQSPRYKIIEKRQSVAFWCNPISGHATLYWYQQILGQGPKLLIQFQNNGVVDDSQLPKDRFSAERLKGVDSTLKIQPAKLEDSAVYLCASSSWFNSLSVNNEQFFGPGTRLTVL.

This clone was counted a few times. The rearrangement joins TRBV6-6 to TRBJ2-7; a possible D gene is TRBD1 (5 bases). The CDR3 has 15 residues. The V end was cut by 0 bases, the J end by 2 bases, with 11 bases between. From germline, CDR1 is MNHNY and CDR2 SVGAGI (reference sequence). CDR3 sequence reads: CASSYSGQDTYEQYV. For the CDR3, the DNA is TGTGCCAGCAGTTACTCTGGGCAGGACACCTACGAGCAGTACGTC.

This rearrangement joins TRBV4-1 to TRBJ2-3, with no clear D. Germline loops: CDR1 MGHRA, CDR2 YSYEKL. This CDR3 is 13 amino acids long. V was shortened by 3 bases and J by 0 bases, with 4 bases between the two germline ends. Written as DNA, the CDR3 is TGCGCCAGCAGCCAGGCTAGCACAGATACGCAGTATTTT. It translates to CASSQASTDTQYF.

This rearrangement joins TRBV5-1 to TRBJ1-1, with 7 bases fitting TRBD1. With 4 bases clipped from V and 4 bases from J, the junction kept 10 bases outside the gene matches. Germline values: CDR1 SGHRS, CDR2 YFSETQ. The CDR3 runs 15 residues. CDR3 region: CASSPRQGWGTEAFF. The CDR3, as DNA: TGCGCCAGCAGCCCCCGACAGGGTTGGGGCACTGAAGCTTTCTTT.

The rearrangement uses TRBV19 and TRBJ1-2, with D perhaps matching TRBD1 (5 bases). CDR1 and CDR2 from the germline V gene are LNHDA and SQIVND (reference sequence). This CDR3 has 14 residues. V dropped 3 bases and J dropped 4 bases, with 12 bases sitting between them. CDR3 bases: TGTGCCAGTAGTATTGGGGCGCAGGTCTATGGCTACACCTTC. Translating gives CASSIGAQVYGYTF.

This sequence joins TRBV4-2 and TRBJ2-7, with a weak D call TRBD1 (6 bases). Germline V gene sequence: CDR1 LGHNA, CDR2 YNFKEQ. The V end lost 4 bases, the J end lost 2 bases, and 15 bases lay between the germline ends. This CDR3 is built from 15 residues. The CDR3 coding sequence is TGTGCCAGCAGCCCGGAAGGAAGGGGGACCTACGAGCAGTACTTC. Translated: CASSPEGRGTYEQYF.

This sequence joins TRBV3-1 (or the pseudogene TRBV3-2) and TRBJ1-1; D might be TRBD1 (6 bases). This CDR3 comprises 14 residues. Germline assignment: CDR1 LGHDT and CDR2 YNNKEL (reference sequence). V lost 0 bases and J 3 bases, leaving 8 bases between the germline ends. The DNA for the CDR3 is TGTGCCAGCAGCCAAGAGGGGGCTTACACTGAAGCTTTCTTT. Protein product: CASSQEGAYTEAFF.

The chain is built from TRBV24-1 and TRBJ2-3, with 7 bases lining up with TRBD1. The germline gives CDR1 KGHDR, CDR2 SFDVKD. The CDR3 has 15 residues. V was pared by 9 bases and J by 0 bases, with 8 bases of the junction left unmatched. The DNA for the CDR3 is TGTGCCACCGTGGACGGGACAGCTAGCACAGATACGCAGTATTTT. Protein: CATVDGTASTDTQYF.

The V and J genes are TRBV5-8 and TRBJ2-4; the match to TRBD1 covers 11 bases. J was trimmed by 3 bases and V by 4 bases; bases with no gene match: 6. Germline CDR1 reads SGHTS; CDR2 reads YDEGEE. The CDR3 loop spans 16 amino acids. DNA for the CDR3: TGTGCCAGCAGCAAAGGACAGGGGGCTCACAAAAACATTCAGTACTTC. It is translated as CASSKGQGAHKNIQYF.

The V and J genes are TRBV19 and TRBJ2-2; D may be TRBD1 (6 bases). CDR1 LNHDA and CDR2 SQIVND come from the germline V gene (reference sequence). This CDR3 is built from 16 residues. The V gene lost 8 bases and the J gene lost 5 bases, with 21 bases spanning the gap. The chain's CDR3 is CASYSMGEGETGELFF. The CDR3 DNA reads as TGTGCCAGTTACTCCATGGGAGAGGGGGAAACCGGGGAGCTGTTTTTT.

This chain connects TRBV9 to TRBJ1-6; 7 nucleotides align to TRBD1. V trimming: 4 bases; J trimming: 6 bases; junction bases outside the gene matches: 10. Looked up from germline, CDR1 is SGDLS and CDR2 is YYNGEE. CDR3 length: 16 residues. Here the CDR3 reads CASSSEPGQSNSPLHF. CDR3 sequence (DNA): TGTGCCAGCAGCTCGGAACCGGGACAGTCTAATTCACCCCTCCACTTT.

The rearrangement joins TRBV29-1 to TRBJ1-4; the D is unclear. Germline V gene data show CDR1 as SQVTM and CDR2 as ANQGSEA. Trimming stripped 6 bases from V and 5 bases from J, with 13 bases between. CDR3 length equals 13 residues. This CDR3 reads CSVGGGKNEKLFF. CDR3 bases: TGCAGCGTGGGTGGAGGGAAAAATGAAAAACTGTTTTTT.

The genes are TRBV5-1 and TRBJ1-1; possible D gene TRBD1, 6 bases. With 4 bases removed from V and 3 bases from J, the gap between germline ends came to 10 bases. The CDR3 is made up of 13 amino acids. The germline V gene has CDR1 SGHRS and CDR2 YFSETQ. CDR3 sequence (DNA): TGCGCCAGCAGCGTGGAGGGGGACACTGAAGCTTTCTTT. It translates to CASSVEGDTEAFF.

The chain uses TRBV2 and TRBJ2-5; no reliable D call. Trimming took off 6 bases at V and 2 bases at J, with 10 bases between the two ends. Germline CDR1 and CDR2: SNHLY and FYNNEI. The CDR3 contains 13 residues. The CDR3 sequence: CASSVSPQETQYF. The CDR3 nucleotides read TGTGCCAGCAGCGTATCCCCGCAAGAGACCCAGTACTTC. The full variable domain, with the rest looked up from reference TRBV2 and TRBJ2-5, is EPEVTQTPSHQVTQMGQEVILRCVPISNHLYFYWYRQILGQKVEFLVSFYNNEISEKSEIFDDQFSVERPDGSNFTLKIRSTKLEDSAMYFCASSVSPQETQYFGPGTRLLVL.

This clone was seen only a few times. The V gene is TRBV19, the J gene TRBJ1-2; tentatively, D is TRBD1 (6 bases). The germline gives CDR1 LNHDA, CDR2 SQIVND (reference sequence). With 0 bases removed from V and 7 bases from J, the gap between germline ends came to 15 bases. The CDR3 covers 15 residues. CDR3 sequence reads: CASSIERGSTTGYTF. For the CDR3, the DNA is TGTGCCAGTAGTATAGAAAGGGGGTCAACAACTGGCTACACCTTC. The variable domain in full, completed from reference TRBV19 and TRBJ1-2, reads DGGITQSPKYLFRKEGQNVTLSCEQNLNHDAMYWYRQDPGQGLRLIYYSQIVNDFQKGDIAEGYSVSREKKESFPLTVTSAQKNPTAFYLCASSIERGSTTGYTFGSGTRLTVV.

V gene TRBV28 combines with J gene TRBJ1-1; 7 nucleotides agree with TRBD1. The CDR3 consists of 14 residues. The junction had 11 bases not matched to a gene; V was cut back by 6 bases and J by 7 bases. Germline values: CDR1 MDHEN, CDR2 SYDVKM. CDR3 sequence: CASRPRTGRYEAFF. In DNA form, the CDR3 reads TGTGCCAGCAGACCTCGGACAGGTCGATATGAAGCTTTCTTT.

This clone is a singleton in its sample. V and J are TRBV5-6 and TRBJ1-2; 12 bases map to TRBD1. Germline loops: CDR1 SGHDT, CDR2 YYEEEE. V dropped 3 bases and J dropped 8; count of bases not matched to a gene: 11. The CDR3 is made up of 16 amino acids. CDR3 region: CASSSPGTGGHWGYTF. The CDR3 region has the DNA TGTGCCAGCAGCTCTCCCGGGACAGGGGGCCATTGGGGCTACACCTTC.

In this sample, this clone turned up once. This chain connects TRBV29-1 to TRBJ1-2, with 7 bases fitting TRBD1. Trimming cost V 7 bases and J 3 bases; bases outside gene matches: 8. This CDR3 is built from 13 residues. The germline V gene has CDR1 SQVTM and CDR2 ANQGSEA. CDR3 loop: CSASKGADYGYTF. CDR3 sequence (DNA): TGCAGCGCTTCGAAGGGGGCGGACTATGGCTACACCTTC.